Following are 13 T cell receptor beta chains from one sample sequenced in a study of a mutant IDH1 vaccine in newly diagnosed glioma. The sample's time point: week 35, safety follow-up. The study gave 300 ug of mutant IDH1 20-mer peptide per vaccine dose, with topical imiquimod. These TCRs are of unknown antigen specificity. Profiling relied on immunoSEQ multiplex PCR, and the TCRdb table lists in-frame clones only, not all of them. The profile shows around 26,000 clones, approximately 82% of them singletons. Source: PBMCs, taken from a glioma patient whose treatment included an IDH1 peptide vaccine. The receptors originated from a man aged 30 to 39 with glioma.

The chain uses TRBV4-1 and TRBJ1-5; perhaps TRBD1 as D (6 bases). V was clipped by 5 bases and J by 0 bases, with 11 bases between them. There are 15 residues in the CDR3. From germline, CDR1 is MGHRA and CDR2 YSYEKL. The CDR3: CASSWDIYSNQPQHF. CDR3 sequence (DNA): TGCGCCAGCAGCTGGGACATTTATAGCAATCAGCCCCAGCATTTT.

This clone was seen only once. The genes are TRBV11-3 and TRBJ2-1; D uncertain. Germline-derived CDR1 and CDR2 are SGHNT and YENEEA. With 2 bases removed from V and 3 bases from J, the gap between germline ends came to 5 bases. The CDR3 covers 13 residues. CDR3 DNA sequence: TGTGCCAGCAGCTTAAACAGCTACAATGAGCAGTTCTTC. As protein: CASSLNSYNEQFF.

The genes are TRBV2 and TRBJ1-1; weak D call: TRBD1 (6 bases). This CDR3 comprises 15 residues. The V gene's germline CDR1 is SNHLY and CDR2 FYNNEI. V was trimmed by 7 bases and J by 1 base, leaving 16 bases between them. This chain's CDR3 is CASIKDVTGNTEAFF. Here the CDR3 DNA reads TGTGCCAGCATCAAGGATGTGACAGGGAACACTGAAGCTTTCTTT.

The rearrangement uses TRBV6-5 and TRBJ1-2; TRBD1 matches at 8 bases. The V segment lost 6 bases and the J segment 4 bases; nucleotides outside the gene matches: 4. CDR3 length equals 13 residues. Germline CDR1 MNHEY, CDR2 SVGAGI. CDR3 sequence: CASSHRGIYGYTF. The CDR3, as DNA: TGTGCCAGCAGCCACAGGGGGATCTATGGCTACACCTTC.

The rearrangement uses TRBV25-1 and TRBJ1-1; TRBD1 aligns across 7 bases. The CDR3 extends over 14 amino acids. Germline trimming cut 7 bases from V and 0 bases from J; bases unmatched to any gene: 5. Germline V gene sequence: CDR1 MGHDK, CDR2 SYGVNS. CDR3 nucleotide sequence: TGTGCCAGCACACCGGGACAGATGAACACTGAAGCTTTCTTT. The encoded protein is CASTPGQMNTEAFF.

V is TRBV5-6 and J is TRBJ2-2; 12 positions match TRBD1. CDR3 size: 19 residues. Germline V gene lookup returns CDR1 SGHDT and CDR2 YYEEEE. V lost 5 bases to trimming and J lost 6 bases; unmatched junction nucleotides: 17. Written as DNA, the CDR3 is TGTGCCAGCAGGGCCCACCTGGGACAGGGGGCGGTTTTCGCCGGGGAGCTGTTTTTT. Residues: CASRAHLGQGAVFAGELFF.

The chain combines TRBV7-9 with TRBJ2-7; D remains ambiguous. The CDR3 spans 12 residues. Germline V gene sequence: CDR1 SEHNR, CDR2 FQNEAQ (reference sequence). Trimming took off 1 base at V and 6 bases at J, with 7 bases between the two ends. CDR3 bases: TGTGCCAGCAGCTTAGAGTCCCTCGAGCAGTACTTC. Translated, it gives CASSLESLEQYF.

This chain uses TRBV4-1 with TRBJ2-6; D ambiguous. Germline CDR1 is MGHRA and CDR2 is YSYEKL. This CDR3 region has 17 residues. V was trimmed by 3 bases and J by 4 bases, leaving 16 bases between them. In nucleotides, the CDR3 is TGCGCCAGCAGCCAGTGGATAGAGGTCGTCGGGGCCAACGTCCTGACTTTC. It translates to CASSQWIEVVGANVLTF.

The count of this clone is one. The CDR3 sequence: CASSNGPKNTEAFF. CDR3 bases: TGTGCCAGTAGTAACGGACCGAAGAACACTGAAGCTTTCTTT. This rearrangement joins TRBV19 to TRBJ1-1, with unresolved D. The germline CDR1 and CDR2 sequences are LNHDA and SQIVND (reference sequence). The CDR3 extends over 14 amino acids. The V end was cut by 4 bases, the J end by 1 base, with 10 bases between.

This sequence joins TRBV4-3 and TRBJ2-7, with D possibly matching TRBD1 (6 bases). Germline V gene data show CDR1 as LGHNA and CDR2 as YSLEER. V dropped 5 bases and J dropped 2 bases, with 25 bases sitting between them. The CDR3 runs 18 residues. Here the CDR3 DNA reads TGCGCCAGCAGCGAAACCGGGACATCCGACACCTCGACCTACGAGCAGTACTTC. Translated, it gives CASSETGTSDTSTYEQYF.

V gene TRBV4-3 combines with J gene TRBJ2-5; D not resolved. The V gene lost 0 bases and the J gene lost 7 bases, with 9 bases spanning the gap. Germline loops: CDR1 LGHNA, CDR2 YSLEER. The CDR3 spans 13 residues. CDR3 sequence: CASSQERIGTQYF. In DNA, the CDR3 is TGCGCCAGCAGCCAAGAGCGCATAGGGACCCAGTACTTC.

This clone came up a few times. The chain joins TRBV5-5 to TRBJ2-1; D is perhaps TRBD1 (6 bases). This CDR3 spans 16 amino acids. Germline CDR1 and CDR2: SGHKS and YYEKEE (reference sequence). Trimming cost V 3 bases and J 9 bases, with 22 bases left between them. The CDR3 region is CASSWRWDKLTGEQFF. CDR3 bases: TGTGCCAGCAGCTGGAGGTGGGACAAGCTCACAGGTGAGCAGTTCTTC.

CDR3 coding DNA: TGTGCCAGCAGTTCCTCACTCAGCGGGAGGTTAGTGTACGAGCAGTACTTC. It encodes CASSSSLSGRLVYEQYF. V is TRBV27 and J is TRBJ2-7; the match to TRBD2 covers 9 bases. Per germline, CDR1 MNHEY and CDR2 SMNVEV (reference sequence). The length of the CDR3 is 17 residues. Losses at the gene ends were 4 bases for V and 4 bases for J; bases not matched to a gene: 14.